A selection of T cell receptor beta chains follows, all from one sample in a study of a mutant IDH1 vaccine in newly diagnosed glioma. No antigen has been assigned to these receptors. TCRdb keeps only in-frame clones here, not all; method: immunoSEQ multiplex PCR. The table has about 26,000 clones, 65% to 85% seen once. Sequenced here: PBMCs, sampled from a glioma patient whose treatment included an IDH1 peptide vaccine. Receptors originate from a man aged 35 to 55 with glioma. Some clones in this sample may be carry-over from other donors' samples. CDR3s include the opening cysteine and the closing phenylalanine or tryptophan. A D gene is named only where the DNA matches it firmly. Size is omitted from some rows. Given values are once, few, many or a class for expanded clones.

size,J,V,D,CDR3,DNA
.,TRBJ1-4,TRBV19,.,CASSINWEAEKLFF,TGTGCCAGTAGTATCAACTGGGAGGCCGAAAAACTGTTTTTT
.,TRBJ2-1,TRBV6-1,.,CASSDPGNEQFF,TGTGCCAGCAGTGATCCCGGCAATGAGCAGTTCTTC
few,TRBJ1-1,TRBV5-4,.,CASSANTGITEAFF,TGTGCCAGCAGCGCAAATACAGGGATTACTGAAGCTTTCTTT
few,TRBJ2-3,TRBV19,.,CASSIATSPSTDTQYF,TGTGCCAGTAGTATAGCGACGTCCCCTAGCACAGATACGCAGTATTTT
once,TRBJ2-5,TRBV10-3,TRBD1,CAIRAGTGGQETQYF,TGTGCCATCAGGGCCGGGACAGGGGGTCAAGAGACCCAGTACTTC
.,TRBJ1-5,TRBV4-2,TRBD1,CASSQEGQGARQPQHF,TGTGCCAGCAGCCAAGAGGGACAGGGGGCGAGACAGCCCCAGCATTTT
.,TRBJ1-2,TRBV7-2,.,CASSLDNNYGYTF,TGTGCCAGCAGCTTAGACAACAACTATGGCTACACCTTC
few,TRBJ1-5,TRBV4-1,.,CASSQDHRVSSQPQHF,TGCGCCAGCAGCCAAGACCACAGGGTATCTAGTCAGCCCCAGCATTTT
.,TRBJ1-1,TRBV6-5,TRBD1,CASTEGDRENTEAFF,TGTGCCAGCACCGAAGGGGACAGGGAAAACACTGAAGCTTTCTTT
.,TRBJ2-2,TRBV29-1,.,CSVDGPNTGELFF,TGCAGCGTTGACGGTCCGAACACCGGGGAGCTGTTTTTT
.,TRBJ1-5,TRBV6-5,.,CASRQAHNQPQHF,TGTGCCAGCAGGCAGGCCCACAATCAGCCCCAGCATTTT
.,TRBJ1-2,TRBV4-2,TRBD1,CASSARKGQGPGVDGYTF,TGTGCCAGCAGCGCCCGGAAGGGACAGGGGCCCGGGGTCGATGGCTACACCTTC
.,TRBJ2-1,TRBV30,.,CAWSASRDEQFF,TGTGCCTGGAGCGCAAGCAGGGATGAGCAGTTCTTC
.,TRBJ2-3,TRBV9,TRBD2,CASSVGSSGGAVDTQYF,TGTGCCAGCAGCGTAGGTTCTAGCGGGGGGGCAGTAGATACGCAGTATTTT
.,TRBJ1-6,TRBV9,.,CASSAYREGNSPLHF,TGTGCCAGCAGTGCCTACAGGGAGGGTAATTCACCCCTCCACTTT
.,TRBJ1-3,TRBV19,.,CASSQGSGNTIYF,TGTGCCTCTAGTCAAGGTTCTGGAAACACCATATATTTT
.,TRBJ1-4,TRBV2,TRBD1,CASRAGTGSEKLFF,TGTGCCAGCAGGGCCGGGACAGGGTCTGAAAAACTGTTTTTT
.,TRBJ1-2,TRBV7-8,.,CASSLAGLQAPYGYTF,TGTGCCAGCAGCTTAGCTGGGCTCCAGGCCCCCTATGGCTACACCTTC
.,TRBJ1-1,TRBV7-9,.,CASSLAGAYTEAFF,TGTGCCAGCAGCTTAGCAGGGGCGTACACTGAAGCTTTCTTT
.,TRBJ2-5,TRBV11-2,TRBD2,CASRNLAGLRETQYF,TGTGCCAGCAGGAATCTAGCGGGGCTCCGAGAGACCCAGTACTTC
.,TRBJ1-1,TRBV19,TRBD1,CASRYRGQFTEAFF,TGTGCCAGTAGGTATAGGGGACAGTTCACTGAAGCTTTCTTT
.,TRBJ1-1,TRBV7-2,TRBD1,CASRGDRGMNTEAFF,TGTGCCAGCAGGGGGGACAGGGGCATGAACACTGAAGCTTTCTTT
once,TRBJ1-2,TRBV6-5,TRBD1,CASSRQGNGYTF,TGTGCCAGCAGCCGACAGGGCAATGGCTACACCTTC
.,TRBJ2-1,TRBV11-2,.,CASSLGPVAGNEQFF,TGTGCCAGCAGCTTAGGCCCAGTTGCCGGCAATGAGCAGTTCTTC
.,TRBJ2-7,TRBV5-1,TRBD1,CASSLDRGELPYEQYF,TGCGCCAGCAGCTTGGACAGGGGGGAACTTCCCTACGAGCAGTACTTC
.,TRBJ2-7,TRBV5-1,.,CASSLGAGASNEQYF,TGCGCCAGCAGCTTGGGGGCAGGGGCTTCAAACGAGCAGTACTTC
few,TRBJ1-1,TRBV11-2,TRBD1,CASSDPQGLNTEAFF,TGTGCCAGCAGCGATCCACAGGGGCTGAACACTGAAGCTTTCTTT
.,TRBJ1-2,TRBV14,.,CASSQTGDRLKYGYTF,TGTGCCAGCAGCCAAACTGGGGACCGGCTGAAGTATGGCTACACCTTC
.,TRBJ1-3,TRBV2,TRBD1,CASRGQGDSRNTIYF,TGTGCCAGCAGAGGACAGGGAGATAGCCGAAACACCATATATTTT
few,TRBJ1-1,TRBV7-9,.,CASSKDSSEAFF,TGTGCCAGCAGCAAGGACAGTTCTGAAGCTTTCTTT
.,TRBJ1-1,TRBV6-1,.,CASSVGNTEAFF,TGTGCCAGCAGTGTTGGTAACACTGAAGCTTTCTTT
.,TRBJ1-2,TRBV15,.,CATSRPPNYGYTF,TGTGCCACCAGCAGACCTCCGAACTATGGCTACACCTTC
.,TRBJ2-3,TRBV7-9,.,CASSSGLDHTDTQYF,TGTGCCAGCAGCTCCGGACTGGACCACACAGATACGCAGTATTTT
.,TRBJ1-2,TRBV7-9,.,CASSLAQEYGYTF,TGTGCCAGCAGCTTAGCGCAGGAATATGGCTACACCTTC
once,TRBJ2-7,TRBV18,.,CASSPQGMGDEQYF,TGTGCCAGCTCACCTCAGGGTATGGGCGACGAGCAGTACTTC
few,TRBJ1-5,TRBV7-8,.,CASSLDSNQPQHF,TGTGCCAGCAGCTTGGACAGCAATCAGCCCCAGCATTTT
.,TRBJ1-1,TRBV5-5,TRBD1,CASSFRQGWGTEAFF,TGTGCCAGCAGCTTTAGACAGGGATGGGGCACTGAAGCTTTCTTT
.,TRBJ2-1,TRBV5-4,.,CASSFLGGNEQFF,TGTGCCAGCAGCTTCCTGGGGGGCAATGAGCAGTTCTTC
.,TRBJ2-1,TRBV30,.,CAWSVGNEQFF,TGTGCCTGGAGTGTGGGTAATGAGCAGTTCTTC